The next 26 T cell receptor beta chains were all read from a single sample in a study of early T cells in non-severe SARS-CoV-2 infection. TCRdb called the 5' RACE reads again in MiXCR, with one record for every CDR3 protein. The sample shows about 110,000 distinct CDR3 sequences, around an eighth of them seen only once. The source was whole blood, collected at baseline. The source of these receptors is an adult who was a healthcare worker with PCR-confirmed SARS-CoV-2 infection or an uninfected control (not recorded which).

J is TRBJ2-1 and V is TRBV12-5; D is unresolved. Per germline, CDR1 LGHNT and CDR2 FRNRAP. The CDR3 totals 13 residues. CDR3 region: CASSRSSYNEQFF. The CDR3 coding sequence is TGTGCCAGTTCGCGCTCCTCCTACAATGAGCAGTTCTTC.

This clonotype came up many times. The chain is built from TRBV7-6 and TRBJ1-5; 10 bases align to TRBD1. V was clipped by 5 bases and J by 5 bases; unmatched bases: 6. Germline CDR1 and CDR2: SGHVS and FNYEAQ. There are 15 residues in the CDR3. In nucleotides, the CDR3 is TGTGCCAGCAGCCCGAGGACAGGGGGAGATCAGCCCCAGCATTTT. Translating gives CASSPRTGGDQPQHF.

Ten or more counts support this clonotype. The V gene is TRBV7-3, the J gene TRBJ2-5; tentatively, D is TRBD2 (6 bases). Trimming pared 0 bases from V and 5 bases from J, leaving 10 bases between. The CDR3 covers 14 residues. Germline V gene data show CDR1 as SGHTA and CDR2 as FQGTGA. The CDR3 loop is CASSLTPSEETQYF. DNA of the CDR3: TGTGCCAGCAGCTTAACGCCTAGCGAGGAGACCCAGTACTTC.

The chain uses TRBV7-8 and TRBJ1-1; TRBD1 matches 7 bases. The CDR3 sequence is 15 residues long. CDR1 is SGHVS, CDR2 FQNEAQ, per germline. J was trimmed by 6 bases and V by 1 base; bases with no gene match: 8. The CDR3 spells CASSLGQGRLPEAFF. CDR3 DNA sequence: TGTGCCAGCAGCTTAGGACAGGGCCGGCTGCCTGAAGCTTTCTTT.

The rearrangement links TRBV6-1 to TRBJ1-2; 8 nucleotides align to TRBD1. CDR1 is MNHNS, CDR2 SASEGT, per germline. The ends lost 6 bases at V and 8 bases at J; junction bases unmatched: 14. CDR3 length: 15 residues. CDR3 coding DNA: TGTGCCAGCAGCCAACCGGGACAGGTGGTGAAGGGCTACACCTTC. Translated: CASSQPGQVVKGYTF.

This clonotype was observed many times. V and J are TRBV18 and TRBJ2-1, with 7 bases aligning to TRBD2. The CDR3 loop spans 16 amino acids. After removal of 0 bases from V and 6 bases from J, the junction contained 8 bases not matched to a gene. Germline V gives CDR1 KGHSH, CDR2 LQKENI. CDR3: CASSPPDSGLRNEQFF. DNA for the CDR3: TGTGCCAGCTCACCACCGGATAGCGGGCTTCGCAATGAGCAGTTCTTC.

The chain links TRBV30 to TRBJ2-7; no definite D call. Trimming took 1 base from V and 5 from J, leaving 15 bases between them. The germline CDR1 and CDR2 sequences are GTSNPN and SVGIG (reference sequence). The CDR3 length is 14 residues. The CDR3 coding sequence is TGTGCCTGGAGTGGCCCCTGGGGTTTGGACGAGCAGTACTTC. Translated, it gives CAWSGPWGLDEQYF.

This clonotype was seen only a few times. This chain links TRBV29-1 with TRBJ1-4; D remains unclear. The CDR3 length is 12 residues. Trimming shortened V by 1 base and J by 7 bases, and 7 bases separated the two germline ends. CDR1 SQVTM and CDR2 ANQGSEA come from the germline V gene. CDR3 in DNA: TGCAGCGTTGAAGCGGGCGCTGAAAAACTGTTTTTT. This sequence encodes CSVEAGAEKLFF.

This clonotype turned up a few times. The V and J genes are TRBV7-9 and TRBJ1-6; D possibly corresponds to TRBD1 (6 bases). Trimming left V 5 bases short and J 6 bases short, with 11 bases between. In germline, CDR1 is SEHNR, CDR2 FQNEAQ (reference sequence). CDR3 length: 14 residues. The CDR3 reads CASSATGGNSPLHF. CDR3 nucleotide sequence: TGTGCCAGCAGCGCGACAGGCGGTAATTCACCCCTCCACTTT.

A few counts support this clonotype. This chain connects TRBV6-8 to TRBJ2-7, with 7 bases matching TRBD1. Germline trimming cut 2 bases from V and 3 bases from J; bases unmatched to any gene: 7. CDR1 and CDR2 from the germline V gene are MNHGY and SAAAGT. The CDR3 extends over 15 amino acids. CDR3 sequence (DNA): TGTGCCAGCAGTTACCCAGAGGACAGGATCTACGAGCAGTACTTC. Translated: CASSYPEDRIYEQYF.

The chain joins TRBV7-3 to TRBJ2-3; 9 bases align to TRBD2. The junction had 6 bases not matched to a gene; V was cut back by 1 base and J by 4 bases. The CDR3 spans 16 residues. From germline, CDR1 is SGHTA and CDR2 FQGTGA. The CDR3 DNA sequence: TGTGCCAGCAGCTTAAGTAGCGGGAGCGTCGCAGATACGCAGTATTTT. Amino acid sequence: CASSLSSGSVADTQYF.

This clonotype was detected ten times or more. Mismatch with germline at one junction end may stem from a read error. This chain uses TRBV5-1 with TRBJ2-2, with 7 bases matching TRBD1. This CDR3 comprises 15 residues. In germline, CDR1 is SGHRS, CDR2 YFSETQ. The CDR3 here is CASSPGTANTGELFF. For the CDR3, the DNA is TGTGCCAGCAGCCCCGGGACAGCGAACACCGGGGAGCTGTTTTTT. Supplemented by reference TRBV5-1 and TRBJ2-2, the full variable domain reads KAGVTQTPRYLIKTRGQQVTLSCSPISGHRSVSWYQQTPGQGLQFLFEYFSETQRNKGNFPGRFSGRQFSNSRSEMNVSTLELGDSALYLCASSPGTANTGELFFGEGSRLTVL.

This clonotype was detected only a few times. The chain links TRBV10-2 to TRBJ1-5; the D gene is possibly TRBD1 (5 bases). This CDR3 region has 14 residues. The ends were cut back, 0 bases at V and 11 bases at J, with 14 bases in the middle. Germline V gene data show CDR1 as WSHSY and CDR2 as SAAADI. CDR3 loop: CASSESQARVAQHF. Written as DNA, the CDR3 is TGCGCCAGCAGTGAGTCACAGGCGCGGGTGGCCCAGCATTTT.

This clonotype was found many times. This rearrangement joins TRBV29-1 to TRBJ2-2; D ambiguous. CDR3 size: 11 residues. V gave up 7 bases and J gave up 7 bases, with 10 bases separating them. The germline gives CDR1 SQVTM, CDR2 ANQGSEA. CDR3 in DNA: TGCAGCGCCACGAATAGCGGGGAGCTGTTTTTT. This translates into CSATNSGELFF.

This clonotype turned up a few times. CDR3 bases: TGTGCCAGCAGTTATATGGGGGGGCCAGATACGCAGTATTTT. Protein sequence: CASSYMGGPDTQYF. The chain has TRBV6-5 and TRBJ2-3, with D possibly TRBD2 on 7 matching bases. Germline CDR1 is MNHEY and CDR2 is SVGAGI. Trimming removed 3 bases at V and 4 bases at J, with 11 bases between. The CDR3 loop spans 14 amino acids.

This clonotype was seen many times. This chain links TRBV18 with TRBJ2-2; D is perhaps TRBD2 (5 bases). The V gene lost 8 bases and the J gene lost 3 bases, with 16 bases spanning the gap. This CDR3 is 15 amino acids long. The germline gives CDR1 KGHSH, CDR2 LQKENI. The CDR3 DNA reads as TGTGCCAGCACGGGATTTATAACAGACACCGGGGAGCTGTTTTTT. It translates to CASTGFITDTGELFF.

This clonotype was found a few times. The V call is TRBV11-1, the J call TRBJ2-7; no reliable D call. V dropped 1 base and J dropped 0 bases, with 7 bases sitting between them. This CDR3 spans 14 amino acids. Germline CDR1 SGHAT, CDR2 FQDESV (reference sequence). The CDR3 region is CASSLGAGSYEQYF. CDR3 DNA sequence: TGTGCCAGCAGCTTAGGCGCAGGCTCCTACGAGCAGTACTTC.

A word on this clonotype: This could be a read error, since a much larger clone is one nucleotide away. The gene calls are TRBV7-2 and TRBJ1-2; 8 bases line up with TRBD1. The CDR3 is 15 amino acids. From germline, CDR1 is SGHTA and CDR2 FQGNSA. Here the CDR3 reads CVSSPGTGVNYGYTF. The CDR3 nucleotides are TGTGTCAGCAGTCCCGGGACAGGTGTCAACTATGGCTACACCTTC.

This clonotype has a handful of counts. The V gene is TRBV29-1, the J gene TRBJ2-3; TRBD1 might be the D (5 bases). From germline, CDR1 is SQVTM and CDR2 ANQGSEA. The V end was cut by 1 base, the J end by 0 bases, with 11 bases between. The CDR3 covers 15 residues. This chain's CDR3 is CSVEGTSASTDTQYF. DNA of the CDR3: TGCAGCGTTGAAGGGACATCTGCTAGCACAGATACGCAGTATTTT.

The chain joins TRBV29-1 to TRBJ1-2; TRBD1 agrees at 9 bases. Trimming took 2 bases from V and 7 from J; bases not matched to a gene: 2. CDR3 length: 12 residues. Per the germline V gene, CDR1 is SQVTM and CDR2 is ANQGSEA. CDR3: CSVETGGFGYTF. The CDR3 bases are TGCAGCGTTGAAACAGGGGGCTTTGGCTACACCTTC. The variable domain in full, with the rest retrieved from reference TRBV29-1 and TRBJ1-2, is SAVISQKPSRDICQRGTSLTIQCQVDSQVTMMFWYRQQPGQSLTLIATANQGSEATYESGFVIDKFPISRPNLTFSTLTVSNMSPEDSSIYLCSVETGGFGYTFGSGTRLTVV.

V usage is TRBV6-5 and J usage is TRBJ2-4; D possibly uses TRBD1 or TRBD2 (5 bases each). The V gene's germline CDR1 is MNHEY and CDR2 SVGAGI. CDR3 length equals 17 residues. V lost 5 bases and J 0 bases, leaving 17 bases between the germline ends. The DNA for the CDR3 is TGTGCCAGCAGTGGGGGACCTCCCGTCGTAGCCAAAAACATTCAGTACTTC. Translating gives CASSGGPPVVAKNIQYF.

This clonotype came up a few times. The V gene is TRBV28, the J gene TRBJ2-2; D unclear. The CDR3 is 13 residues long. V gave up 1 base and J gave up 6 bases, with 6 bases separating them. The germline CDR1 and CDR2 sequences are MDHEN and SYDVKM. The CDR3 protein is CASSLSASGELFF. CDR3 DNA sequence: TGTGCCAGCAGTTTATCGGCATCCGGGGAGCTGTTTTTT.

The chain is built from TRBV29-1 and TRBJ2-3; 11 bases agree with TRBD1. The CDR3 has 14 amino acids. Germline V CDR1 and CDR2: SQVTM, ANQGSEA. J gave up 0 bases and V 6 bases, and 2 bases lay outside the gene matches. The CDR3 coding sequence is TGCAGCGTGGACAGGGGGCTGAGCACAGATACGCAGTATTTT. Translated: CSVDRGLSTDTQYF.

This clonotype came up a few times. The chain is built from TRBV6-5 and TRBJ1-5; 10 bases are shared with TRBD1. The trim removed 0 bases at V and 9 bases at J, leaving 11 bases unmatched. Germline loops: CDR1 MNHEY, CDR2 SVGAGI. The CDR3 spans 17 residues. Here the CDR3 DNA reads TGTGCCAGCAGTTACTCTGCCGGGACAGGGGCCGCGTGGCCCCAGCATTTT. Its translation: CASSYSAGTGAAWPQHF.

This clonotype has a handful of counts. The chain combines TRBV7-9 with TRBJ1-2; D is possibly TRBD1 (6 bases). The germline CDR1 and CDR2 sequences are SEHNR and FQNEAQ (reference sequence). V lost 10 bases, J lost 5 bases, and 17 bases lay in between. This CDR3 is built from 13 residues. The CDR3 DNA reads TGTGCCACGCAGGGGCTGAGTTCGTATGGCTACACCTTC. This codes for CATQGLSSYGYTF.

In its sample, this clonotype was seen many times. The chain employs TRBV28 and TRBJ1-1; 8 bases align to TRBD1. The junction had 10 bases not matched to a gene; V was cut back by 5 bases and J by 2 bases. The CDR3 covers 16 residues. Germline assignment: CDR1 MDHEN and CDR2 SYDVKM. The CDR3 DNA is TGTGCCAGCAGTCGCCCCAGGGGGCGCTCAAACACTGAAGCTTTCTTT. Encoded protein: CASSRPRGRSNTEAFF.